This T cell receptor (beta chain) was sequenced during a study of OX40 agonist ivuxolimab in advanced cancers. Background on the study: Three individuals attained partial responses, comprising one hepatocellular carcinoma case and two cutaneous melanoma cases.

Generated by immunoSEQ multiplex PCR, the TCRdb table keeps only in-frame clones and is missing some. The sample has around 36,000 clones, about 90% seen once. This CDR3 is 18 amino acids long. This clone was picked up one time. Sequenced here: CD4+ or CD8+ T cells sorted from blood, sampled in a trial of the OX40 agonist ivuxolimab. The sequence derives from an adult with an advanced solid tumor such as melanoma, head and neck, liver or kidney cancer. V is TRBV1 and J is TRBJ2-5; the DNA was not used to check the table's D call, TRBD2. The J call is doubtful: the DNA matches TRBJ2-7 better. TRBV1 constitutes a pseudogene. CDR3 in amino acids: CTSSQGICERGKSYEQYF. CDR3 DNA sequence: TGCACCAGCAGCCAAGGGATCTGCGAGCGGGGGAAATCCTACGAGCAGTACTTC.